A single sample is the source of the 21 T cell receptor beta chains below, sequenced in a study of identical twins. TCRdb processed the 5' RACE reads anew with MiXCR; each CDR3 protein has one entry. The sample carries some 1,700,000 distinct CDR3 sequences, about 30% recorded once. Sequenced input: cord blood. The receptors here all came from a newborn girl in good health.

This clonotype was recorded a few times. The rearrangement uses TRBV5-1 and TRBJ1-2, with 12 nucleotides matching TRBD1. V trimming: 7 bases; J trimming: 4 bases; junction bases outside the gene matches: 5. This CDR3 comprises 14 residues. Germline CDR1 reads SGHRS; CDR2 reads YFSETQ. The CDR3 DNA is TGCGCCAGCGGGGGACAGGGGGCTACCTATGGCTACACCTTC. It specifies CASGGQGATYGYTF. The full variable domain, with the rest looked up from reference TRBV5-1 and TRBJ1-2, is KAGVTQTPRYLIKTRGQQVTLSCSPISGHRSVSWYQQTPGQGLQFLFEYFSETQRNKGNFPGRFSGRQFSNSRSEMNVSTLELGDSALYLCASGGQGATYGYTFGSGTRLTVV.

This clonotype was seen just once. This rearrangement joins TRBV5-8 to TRBJ1-2, with 9 bases that match TRBD1. The length of the CDR3 is 18 residues. In germline, CDR1 is SGHTS, CDR2 YDEGEE. Trimming at V came to 7 bases and at J to 0 bases, leaving 16 bases not matched to a gene. CDR3 nucleotides: TGTGCCAGCCCGGCGGGGACAGGGTTTACCAGGGCTAACTATGGCTACACCTTC. This codes for CASPAGTGFTRANYGYTF.

At least ten counts were recorded for this clonotype. The genes are TRBV12-3 or TRBV12-4 and TRBJ1-6, with D possibly matching TRBD1 (6 bases). This CDR3 has 13 residues. Trimming took 6 bases from V and 4 from J, leaving 7 bases between them. The CDR3 sequence: CASRQGYNSPLHF. The DNA of the CDR3 is TGTGCCAGCAGACAGGGATATAATTCACCCCTCCACTTT.

This clonotype came up a few times. The chain is built from TRBV4-1 and TRBJ2-2, with D maybe TRBD2 (6 bases). Trimming pared 4 bases from V and 3 bases from J, leaving 21 bases between. This CDR3 is 18 amino acids long. Germline V gives CDR1 MGHRA, CDR2 YSYEKL. CDR3 nucleotide sequence: TGCGCCAGCAGCCTCTCTGGGCCCGGGAGATTGTACACCGGGGAGCTGTTTTTT. Its translation: CASSLSGPGRLYTGELFF.

In its sample, this clonotype was seen a few times. This chain links TRBV2 with TRBJ2-7; no clear D. This CDR3 contains 10 residues. V was shortened by 8 bases and J by 6 bases, with 8 bases between the two germline ends. Per the germline V gene, CDR1 is SNHLY and CDR2 is FYNNEI. The DNA of the CDR3 is TGTGCCAGCGAGAACCCCGAGCAGTACTTC. It specifies CASENPEQYF.

The rearrangement uses TRBV3-1 and TRBJ1-2; TRBD1 matches at 10 bases. Germline CDR1 and CDR2: LGHDT and YNNKEL (reference sequence). This CDR3 contains 15 residues. J gave up 3 bases and V 3 bases, and 4 bases lay outside the gene matches. The CDR3 nucleotides are TGTGCCAGCAGCCACCGGGACAGGGGTGACTATGGCTACACCTTC. Protein product: CASSHRDRGDYGYTF.

This clonotype was detected a few times. The chain employs TRBV4-1 and TRBJ2-3; D not certain. Germline loops: CDR1 MGHRA, CDR2 YSYEKL. The CDR3 spans 14 residues. The V gene lost 1 base and the J gene lost 1 base, with 6 bases spanning the gap. This CDR3 reads CASSQGLRTDTQYF. The DNA for the CDR3 is TGCGCCAGCAGCCAAGGGTTGCGCACAGATACGCAGTATTTT.

This clonotype has only a few counts. The chain uses TRBV29-1 and TRBJ2-3; 12 positions match TRBD2. With V trimmed by 4 bases and J by 0 bases, 5 bases remained unmatched. The CDR3 runs 16 residues. Per germline, CDR1 SQVTM and CDR2 ANQGSEA. The CDR3 DNA is TGCAGCGTTGGAGGACTAGCGGGGACAAGCACAGATACGCAGTATTTT. The encoded protein is CSVGGLAGTSTDTQYF.

This rearrangement joins TRBV29-1 to TRBJ2-7; D is perhaps TRBD1 (5 bases). The assigned J gene may be wrong: the sequence end matches TRBJ2-5 better. Germline V lookup: CDR1 SQVTM, CDR2 ANQGSEA. This CDR3 is 11 amino acids long. The CDR3 protein is CSTQPGETQYF. The CDR3 DNA reads as TGCAGCACCCAACCAGGGGAGACCCAGTACTTC.

Only a few counts were recorded for this clonotype. This chain uses TRBV2 with TRBJ2-1; 8 bases map to TRBD2. The V gene end was trimmed by 7 bases and the J gene end by 12 bases; junction bases not matched to a gene: 17. Looked up from germline, CDR1 is SNHLY and CDR2 is FYNNEI. This CDR3 has 15 amino acids. CDR3 bases: TGTGCCAGCAATAACCAGGGACTAGTGAAGGAGGGGCAGTTCTTC. It translates to CASNNQGLVKEGQFF.

The chain is built from TRBV29-1 and TRBJ2-2; 7 nucleotides align to TRBD1. V shed 4 bases, J shed 1 base, and the junction held 3 bases outside the gene matches. The V gene's germline CDR1 is SQVTM and CDR2 ANQGSEA. The CDR3 has 14 amino acids. The CDR3 DNA is TGCAGCGTTGGACGGGACAGGAACACCGGGGAGCTGTTTTTT. It codes for CSVGRDRNTGELFF.

This chain connects TRBV4-2 to TRBJ1-1, with 7 positions matching TRBD1. V lost 1 base to trimming and J lost 5 bases; unmatched junction nucleotides: 7. CDR3 length: 15 amino acids. Germline V gene lookup returns CDR1 LGHNA and CDR2 YNFKEQ. CDR3 residues: CASSQARDRHTEAFF. The CDR3 DNA sequence: TGTGCCAGCAGCCAAGCCCGGGACAGACATACTGAAGCTTTCTTT.

The gene calls are TRBV7-6 and TRBJ2-1; D not certain. The CDR3 totals 13 residues. Trimming removed 2 bases from V and 8 bases from J, with 10 bases in between. Per the germline V gene, CDR1 is SGHVS and CDR2 is FNYEAQ. The CDR3 nucleotides are TGTGCCAGCAGCTTATGGCTATCCGATGAGCAGTTCTTC. Residues: CASSLWLSDEQFF.

This chain joins TRBV28 and TRBJ1-4; D ambiguous. The germline V gene has CDR1 MDHEN and CDR2 SYDVKM. Between the trimmed V and J ends, which lost 7 bases and 2 bases, there was a span of 14 bases. The CDR3 sequence is 15 residues long. The CDR3 sequence: CASTPDRWTNEKLFF. In DNA form, the CDR3 reads TGTGCCAGCACCCCCGATCGGTGGACTAATGAAAAACTGTTTTTT.

Note on this clonotype: With a much larger clone just one base away, this may be a read error. The chain joins TRBV10-3 to TRBJ2-5, with unresolved D. Looked up from germline, CDR1 is ENHRY and CDR2 is SYGVKD. The CDR3 is 9 residues long. Trimming pared 8 bases from V and 11 bases from J, leaving 9 bases between. CDR3 sequence (DNA): TGTGCCATCGGCAATGAGCAGTACTTC. Protein sequence: CAIGNEQYF.

V usage is TRBV27 and J usage is TRBJ1-5; D is uncertain. Germline-derived CDR1 and CDR2 are MNHEY and SMNVEV (reference sequence). This CDR3 has 14 residues. The V end was cut by 5 bases, the J end by 3 bases, with 11 bases between. The DNA of the CDR3 is TGTGCCAGCAGTCCCCAAGCGGACAATCAGCCCCAGCATTTT. Its protein is CASSPQADNQPQHF.

The chain combines TRBV3-1 with TRBJ2-5; 11 positions match TRBD2. The CDR3 consists of 16 residues. Germline loops: CDR1 LGHDT, CDR2 YNNKEL (reference sequence). V gave up 4 bases and J gave up 11 bases; unmatched junction bases: 15. This chain's CDR3 is CASSPRLAGPLDEQYF. The DNA of the CDR3 is TGTGCCAGCAGCCCCCGACTAGCGGGGCCCTTGGATGAGCAGTACTTC.

CDR3 nucleotides: TGTGCCAGCAGCCCTGGAGCCGCGTGGACAGATACGCAGTATTTT. Encoded protein: CASSPGAAWTDTQYF. This rearrangement joins TRBV5-5 to TRBJ2-3; D not certain. The germline gives CDR1 SGHKS, CDR2 YYEKEE (reference sequence). This CDR3 comprises 15 residues. V was clipped by 4 bases and J by 3 bases, with 15 bases between them. Full variable domain (missing parts from reference TRBV5-5 and TRBJ2-3): DAGVTQSPTHLIKTRGQQVTLRCSPISGHKSVSWYQQVLGQGPQFIFQYYEKEERGRGNFPDRFSARQFPNYSSELNVNALLLGDSALYLCASSPGAAWTDTQYFGPGTRLTVL.

This chain connects TRBV20-1 to TRBJ2-3; D gene uncertain. Per germline, CDR1 DFQATT and CDR2 SNEGSKA (reference sequence). V dropped 1 base and J dropped 0 bases, with 32 bases sitting between them. The length of the CDR3 is 22 residues. DNA for the CDR3: TGCAGTGCTAGAGCCTCAGGTCCTCCTAGACAACAAGGTTGGGTCAGCACAGATACGCAGTATTTT. Its translation is CSARASGPPRQQGWVSTDTQYF.

Only one count was recorded for this clonotype. The chain has TRBV7-8 and TRBJ2-7; 8 bases line up with TRBD2. CDR3 length equals 13 residues. V lost 5 bases and J lost 7; bases outside the gene matches: 7. Germline CDR1 reads SGHVS; CDR2 reads FQNEAQ. CDR3 DNA: TGTGCCAGCAGCCAGGGACTAGTGAATGAGCAGTACTTC. Its translation is CASSQGLVNEQYF.

The chain has TRBV5-1 and TRBJ2-1, with D unclear. Germline lookup yields CDR1 SGHRS and CDR2 YFSETQ. Trimming stripped 3 bases from V and 3 bases from J, with 10 bases between. The CDR3 covers 14 residues. Here the CDR3 reads CASSSQLVYNEQFF. The CDR3, as DNA: TGCGCCAGCAGCTCCCAGTTGGTCTACAATGAGCAGTTCTTC.